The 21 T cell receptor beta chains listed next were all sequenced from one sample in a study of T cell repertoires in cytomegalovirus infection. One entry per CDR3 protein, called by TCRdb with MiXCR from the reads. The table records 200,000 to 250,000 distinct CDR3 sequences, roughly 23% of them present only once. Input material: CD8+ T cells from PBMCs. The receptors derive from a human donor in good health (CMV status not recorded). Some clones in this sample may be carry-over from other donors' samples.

The CDR3 DNA reads as TGCAGTGCTAGTCGAGCCGGGACTGTGAACACCGGGGAGCTGTTTTTT. It is translated as CSASRAGTVNTGELFF. The chain is built from TRBV20-1 and TRBJ2-2, with D possibly being TRBD2 (6 bases). Germline V gives CDR1 DFQATT, CDR2 SNEGSKA (reference sequence). V lost 3 bases to trimming and J lost 1 base, with 15 bases between them. The CDR3 has 16 residues.

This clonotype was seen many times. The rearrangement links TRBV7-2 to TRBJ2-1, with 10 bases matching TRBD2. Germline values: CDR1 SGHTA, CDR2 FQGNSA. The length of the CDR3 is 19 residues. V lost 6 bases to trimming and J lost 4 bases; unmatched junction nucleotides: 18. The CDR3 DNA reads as TGTGCCAGCAGTTTGGGCCCTCCTACGAGCGGGGGGGGTTACAATGAGCAGTTCTTC. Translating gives CASSLGPPTSGGGYNEQFF.

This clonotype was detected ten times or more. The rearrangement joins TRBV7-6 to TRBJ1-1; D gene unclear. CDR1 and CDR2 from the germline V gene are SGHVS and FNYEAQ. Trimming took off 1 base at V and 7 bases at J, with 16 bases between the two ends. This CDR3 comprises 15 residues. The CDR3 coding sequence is TGTGCCAGCAGCTTAGAAATTTCAGTGGAGGGTGAAGCTTTCTTT. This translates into CASSLEISVEGEAFF. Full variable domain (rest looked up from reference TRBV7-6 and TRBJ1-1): GAGVSQSPRYKVTKRGQDVALRCDPISGHVSLYWYRQALGQGPEFLTYFNYEAQQDKSGLPNDRFSAERPEGSISTLTIQRTEQRDSAMYRCASSLEISVEGEAFFGQGTRLTVV.

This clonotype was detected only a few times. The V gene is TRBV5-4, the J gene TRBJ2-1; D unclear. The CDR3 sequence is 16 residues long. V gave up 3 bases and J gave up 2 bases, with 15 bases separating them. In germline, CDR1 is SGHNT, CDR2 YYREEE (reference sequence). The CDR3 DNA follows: TGTGCCAGCAGCTACGCGCTGGACGCAACCTACAATGAGCAGTTCTTC. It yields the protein CASSYALDATYNEQFF.

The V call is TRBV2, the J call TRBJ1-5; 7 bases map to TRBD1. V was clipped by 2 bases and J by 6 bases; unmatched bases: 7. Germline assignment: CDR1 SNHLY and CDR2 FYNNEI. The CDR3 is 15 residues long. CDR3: CASSEFRGIAQPQHF. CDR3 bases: TGTGCCAGCAGTGAATTCAGGGGGATAGCTCAGCCCCAGCATTTT.

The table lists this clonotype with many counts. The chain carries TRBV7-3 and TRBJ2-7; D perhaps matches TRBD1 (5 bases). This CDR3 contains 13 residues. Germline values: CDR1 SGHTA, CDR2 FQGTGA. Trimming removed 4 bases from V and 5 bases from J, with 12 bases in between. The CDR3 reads CASSSLIGDEQYF. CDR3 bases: TGTGCCAGCAGCTCCCTGATAGGGGACGAGCAGTACTTC.

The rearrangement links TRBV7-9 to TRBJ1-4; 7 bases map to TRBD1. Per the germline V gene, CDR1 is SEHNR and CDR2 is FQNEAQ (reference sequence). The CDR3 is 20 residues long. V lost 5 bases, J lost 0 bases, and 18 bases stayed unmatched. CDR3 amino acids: CASSPIWSGTAPSTNEKLFF. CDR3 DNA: TGTGCCAGCAGCCCCATCTGGTCTGGGACAGCTCCCTCAACTAATGAAAAACTGTTTTTT.

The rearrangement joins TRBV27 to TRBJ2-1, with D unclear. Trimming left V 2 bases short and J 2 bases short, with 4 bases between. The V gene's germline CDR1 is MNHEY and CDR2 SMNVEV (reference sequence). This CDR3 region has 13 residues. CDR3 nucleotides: TGTGCCAGCAGTTTAGTCCCCTACAATGAGCAGTTCTTC. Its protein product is CASSLVPYNEQFF.

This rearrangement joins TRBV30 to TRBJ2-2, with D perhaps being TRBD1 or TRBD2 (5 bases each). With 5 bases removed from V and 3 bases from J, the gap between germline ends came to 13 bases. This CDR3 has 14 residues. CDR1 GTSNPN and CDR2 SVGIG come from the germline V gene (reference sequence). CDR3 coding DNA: TGTGCCTGGTTGGGGGAAAGGGACACCGGGGAGCTGTTTTTT. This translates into CAWLGERDTGELFF.

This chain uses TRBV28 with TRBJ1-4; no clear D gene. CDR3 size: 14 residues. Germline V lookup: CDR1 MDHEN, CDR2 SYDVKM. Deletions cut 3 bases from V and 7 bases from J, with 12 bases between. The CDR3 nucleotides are TGTGCCAGCAGTTTTGCGTTCAGTGGTGAAAAACTGTTTTTT. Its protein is CASSFAFSGEKLFF.

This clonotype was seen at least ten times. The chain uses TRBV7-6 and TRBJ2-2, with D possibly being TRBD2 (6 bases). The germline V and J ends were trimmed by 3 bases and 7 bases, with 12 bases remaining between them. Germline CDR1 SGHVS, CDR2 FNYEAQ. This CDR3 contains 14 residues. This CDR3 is CASSLNPGSGELFF. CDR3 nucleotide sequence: TGTGCCAGCAGCTTGAACCCCGGGAGCGGGGAGCTGTTTTTT.

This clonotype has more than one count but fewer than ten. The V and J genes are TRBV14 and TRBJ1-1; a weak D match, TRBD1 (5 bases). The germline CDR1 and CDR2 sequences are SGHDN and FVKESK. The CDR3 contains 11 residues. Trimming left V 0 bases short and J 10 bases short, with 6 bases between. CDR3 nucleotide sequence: TGTGCCAGCAGCCAAGATGGGGGAGCTTTCTTT. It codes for CASSQDGGAFF.

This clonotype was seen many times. The CDR3: CASSLGAGVEAFF. The CDR3 DNA reads as TGTGCCAGCAGTTTAGGAGCCGGTGTTGAAGCTTTCTTT. The chain uses TRBV28 and TRBJ1-1, with no clear D. The germline V gene encodes CDR1 MDHEN and CDR2 SYDVKM. CDR3 length: 13 amino acids. V lost 2 bases and J lost 7, with 11 bases in between.

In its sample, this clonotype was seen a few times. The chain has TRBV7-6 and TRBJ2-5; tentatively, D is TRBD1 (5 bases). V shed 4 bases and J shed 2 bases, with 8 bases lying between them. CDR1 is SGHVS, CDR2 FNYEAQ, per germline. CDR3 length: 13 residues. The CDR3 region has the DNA TGTGCCAGCAGCTCGGACATACAAGAGACCCAGTACTTC. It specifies CASSSDIQETQYF.

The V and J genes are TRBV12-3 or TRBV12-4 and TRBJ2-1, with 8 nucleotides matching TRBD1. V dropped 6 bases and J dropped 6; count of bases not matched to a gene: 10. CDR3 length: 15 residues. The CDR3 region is CASSRDGQGINEQFF. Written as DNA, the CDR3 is TGTGCCAGCAGCCGCGACGGACAGGGTATCAATGAGCAGTTCTTC.

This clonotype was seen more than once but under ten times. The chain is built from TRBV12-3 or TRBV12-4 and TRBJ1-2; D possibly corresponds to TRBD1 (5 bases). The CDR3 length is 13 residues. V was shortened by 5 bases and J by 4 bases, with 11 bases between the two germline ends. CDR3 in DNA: TGTGCCAGCAGTCCACGAGGGGTCTATGGCTACACCTTC. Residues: CASSPRGVYGYTF.

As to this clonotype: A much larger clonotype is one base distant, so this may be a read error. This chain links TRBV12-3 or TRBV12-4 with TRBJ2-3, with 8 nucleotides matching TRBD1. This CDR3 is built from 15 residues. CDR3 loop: CASNHPEGGTGTQYF. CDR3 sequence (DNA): TGTGCCAGCAACCACCCGGAAGGGGGGACAGGTACGCAGTATTTT.

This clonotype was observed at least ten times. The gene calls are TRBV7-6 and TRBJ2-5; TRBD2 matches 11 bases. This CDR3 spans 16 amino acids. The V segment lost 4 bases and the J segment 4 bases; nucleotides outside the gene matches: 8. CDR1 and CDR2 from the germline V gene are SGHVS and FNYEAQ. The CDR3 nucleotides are TGTGCCAGCAGCTGGCTAGCGGGGGGTCTTGGAGAGACCCAGTACTTC. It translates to CASSWLAGGLGETQYF.

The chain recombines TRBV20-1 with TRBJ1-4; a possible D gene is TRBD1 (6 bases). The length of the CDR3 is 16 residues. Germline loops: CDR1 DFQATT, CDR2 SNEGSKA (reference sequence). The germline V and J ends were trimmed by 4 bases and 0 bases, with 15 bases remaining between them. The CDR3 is CSAIDGGAATNEKLFF. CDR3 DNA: TGCAGTGCTATAGACGGGGGGGCGGCAACTAATGAAAAACTGTTTTTT.

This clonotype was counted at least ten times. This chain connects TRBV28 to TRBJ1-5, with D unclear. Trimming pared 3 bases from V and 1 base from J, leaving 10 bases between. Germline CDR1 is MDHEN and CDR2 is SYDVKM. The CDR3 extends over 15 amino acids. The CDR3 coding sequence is TGTGCCAGCAGTTTTTCCAGCAGGAGCAATCAGCCCCAGCATTTT. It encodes CASSFSSRSNQPQHF.

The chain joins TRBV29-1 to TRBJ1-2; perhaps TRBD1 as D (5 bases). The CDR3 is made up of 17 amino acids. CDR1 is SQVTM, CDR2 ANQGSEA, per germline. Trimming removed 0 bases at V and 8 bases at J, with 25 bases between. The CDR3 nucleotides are TGCAGCGTTGAAGATAGCTGGGGGAGACAGACCTCTATAGGCTACACCTTC. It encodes CSVEDSWGRQTSIGYTF.